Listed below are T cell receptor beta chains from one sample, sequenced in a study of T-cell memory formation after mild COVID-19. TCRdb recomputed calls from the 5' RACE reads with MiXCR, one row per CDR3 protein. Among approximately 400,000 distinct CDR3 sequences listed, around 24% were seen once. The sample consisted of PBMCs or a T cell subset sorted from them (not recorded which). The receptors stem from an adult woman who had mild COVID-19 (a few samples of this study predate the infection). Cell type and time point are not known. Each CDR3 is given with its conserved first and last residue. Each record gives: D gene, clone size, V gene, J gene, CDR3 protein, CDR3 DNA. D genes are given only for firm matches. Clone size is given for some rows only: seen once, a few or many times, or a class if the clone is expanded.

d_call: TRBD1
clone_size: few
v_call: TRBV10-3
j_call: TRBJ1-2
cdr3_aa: CAIRGSGQGNYGYTF
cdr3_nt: TGTGCCATAAGAGGCTCGGGACAGGGGAACTATGGCTACACCTTC

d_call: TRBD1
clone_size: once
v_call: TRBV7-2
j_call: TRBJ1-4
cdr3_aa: CASSLVGTGAGEKLFF
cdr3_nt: TGTGCCAGCAGCTTGGTCGGGACAGGCGCTGGTGAAAAACTGTTTTTT

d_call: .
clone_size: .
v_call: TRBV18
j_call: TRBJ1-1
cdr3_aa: CASSLHGSTGVRNTEAFF
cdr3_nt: TGTGCCAGCTCACTACACGGGTCGACAGGTGTCAGGAACACTGAAGCTTTCTTT

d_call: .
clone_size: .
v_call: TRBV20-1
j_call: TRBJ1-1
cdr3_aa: CSARGRGRLLTEAFF
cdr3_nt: TGCAGTGCTAGGGGCAGGGGAAGGTTGCTCACTGAAGCTTTCTTT

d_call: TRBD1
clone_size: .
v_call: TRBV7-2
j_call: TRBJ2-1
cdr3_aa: CASSLLGTGKDEQFF
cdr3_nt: TGTGCCAGCAGCTTGTTGGGGACAGGGAAGGATGAGCAGTTCTTC

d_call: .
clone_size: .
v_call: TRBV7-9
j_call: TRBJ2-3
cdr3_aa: CASSLPPGLSTDTQDF
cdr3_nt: TGTGCCAGCAGCTTACCCCCTGGACTGAGCACAGATACGCAGGATTTT

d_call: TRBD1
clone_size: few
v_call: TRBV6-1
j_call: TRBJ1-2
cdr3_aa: CASSIRDRVAYGYTF
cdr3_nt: TGTGCCAGCAGTATCCGGGACAGGGTGGCCTATGGCTACACCTTC

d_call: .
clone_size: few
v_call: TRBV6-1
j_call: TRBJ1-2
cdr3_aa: CASSEGVGYTF
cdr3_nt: TGTGCCAGCAGTGAAGGCGTGGGCTACACCTTC

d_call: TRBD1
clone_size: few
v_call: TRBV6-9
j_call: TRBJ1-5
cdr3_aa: CASTSISGTEFYQPQHF
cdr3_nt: TGTGCCAGCACCTCAATATCCGGGACAGAATTTTATCAGCCCCAGCATTTT

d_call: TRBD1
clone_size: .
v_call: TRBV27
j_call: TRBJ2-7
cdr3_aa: CASSSMGQGYEQYF
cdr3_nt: TGTGCCAGCAGCTCTATGGGACAGGGCTACGAGCAGTACTTC

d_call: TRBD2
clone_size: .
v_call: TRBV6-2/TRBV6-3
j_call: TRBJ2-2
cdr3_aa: CASSPLASGSGTGELFF
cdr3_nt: TGTGCCAGCAGTCCCCTCGCTAGCGGGAGTGGGACCGGGGAGCTGTTTTTT

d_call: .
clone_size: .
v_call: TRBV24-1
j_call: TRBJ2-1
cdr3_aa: CATSDWEGQGPNNEQFF
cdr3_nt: TGTGCCACCAGTGATTGGGAGGGTCAGGGGCCGAACAATGAGCAGTTCTTC

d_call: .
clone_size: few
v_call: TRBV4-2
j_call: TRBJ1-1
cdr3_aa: CASSQGQRTNTEAFF
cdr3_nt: TGTGCCAGCAGCCAAGGTCAACGGACGAACACTGAAGCTTTCTTT

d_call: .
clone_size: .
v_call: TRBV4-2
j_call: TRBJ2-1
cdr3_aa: CASRDSSSYNEQFF
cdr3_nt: TGTGCCAGCAGAGATTCCAGCTCCTACAATGAGCAGTTCTTC

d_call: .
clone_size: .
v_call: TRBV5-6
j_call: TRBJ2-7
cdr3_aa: CASSSGVASYEQYF
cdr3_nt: TGTGCCAGCAGCTCCGGGGTGGCCTCCTACGAGCAGTACTTC

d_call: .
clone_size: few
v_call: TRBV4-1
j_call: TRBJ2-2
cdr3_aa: CASSQDPPQENTGELFF
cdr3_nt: TGCGCCAGCAGCCAAGATCCTCCACAGGAAAACACCGGGGAGCTGTTTTTT

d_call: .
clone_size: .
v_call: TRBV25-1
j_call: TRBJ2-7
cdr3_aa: CASRDSRVYEQYF
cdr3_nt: TGTGCCAGCAGGGACAGCCGAGTCTACGAGCAGTACTTC

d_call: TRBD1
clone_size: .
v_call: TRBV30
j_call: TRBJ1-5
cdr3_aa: CAWSADRVDQPQHF
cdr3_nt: TGTGCCTGGAGTGCCGACAGGGTAGATCAGCCCCAGCATTTT

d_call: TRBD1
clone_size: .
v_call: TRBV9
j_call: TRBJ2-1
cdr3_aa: CASSVGQGAREQFF
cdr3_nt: TGTGCCAGCAGCGTAGGACAGGGGGCGCGTGAGCAGTTCTTC

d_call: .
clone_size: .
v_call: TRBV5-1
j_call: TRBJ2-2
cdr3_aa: CASNLVSGTNTGELFF
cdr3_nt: TGCGCCAGCAACCTAGTCTCAGGGACGAACACCGGGGAGCTGTTTTTT

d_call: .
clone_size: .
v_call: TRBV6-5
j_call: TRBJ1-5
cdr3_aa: CASRPKSNQPQHF
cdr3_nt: TGTGCCAGCAGGCCGAAAAGCAATCAGCCCCAGCATTTT

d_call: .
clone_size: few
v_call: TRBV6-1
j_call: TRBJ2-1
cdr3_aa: CASSDLNEQFF
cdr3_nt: TGTGCCAGCAGTGATCTCAATGAGCAGTTCTTC

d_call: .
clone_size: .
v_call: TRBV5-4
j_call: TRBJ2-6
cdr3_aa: CASSLDSTGANVLTF
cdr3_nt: TGTGCCAGCAGCTTGGATTCAACAGGGGCCAACGTCCTGACTTTC

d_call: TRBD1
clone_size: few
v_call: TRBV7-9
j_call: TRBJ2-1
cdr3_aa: CASSWTGYRVRVVNEQFF
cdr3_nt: TGTGCCAGCAGCTGGACAGGGTACAGGGTTCGGGTGGTCAATGAGCAGTTCTTC

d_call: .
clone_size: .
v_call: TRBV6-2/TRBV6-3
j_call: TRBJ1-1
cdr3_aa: CASSWVTRSTEAFF
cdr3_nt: TGTGCCAGCAGTTGGGTCACGCGGAGCACTGAAGCTTTCTTT

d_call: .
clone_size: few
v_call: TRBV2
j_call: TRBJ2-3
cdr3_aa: CASSVIGKVLGDTQYF
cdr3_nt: TGTGCCAGCAGTGTTATAGGGAAAGTGTTAGGCGATACGCAGTATTTT

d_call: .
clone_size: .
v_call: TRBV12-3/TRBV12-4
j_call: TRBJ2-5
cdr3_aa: CASLRAVQETQYF
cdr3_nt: TGTGCCAGCCTAAGAGCGGTGCAAGAGACCCAGTACTTC

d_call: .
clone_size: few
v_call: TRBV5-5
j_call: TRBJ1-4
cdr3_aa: CASSLYAYLEEKLFF
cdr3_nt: TGTGCCAGCAGCTTATACGCTTATTTGGAGGAAAAACTGTTTTTT

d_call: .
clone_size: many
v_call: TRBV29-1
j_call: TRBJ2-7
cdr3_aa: CSVGGTVSYEQYF
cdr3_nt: TGCAGCGTGGGCGGGACAGTTTCCTACGAGCAGTACTTC

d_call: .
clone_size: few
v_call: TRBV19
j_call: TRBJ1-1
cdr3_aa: CASSAWGTEAFF
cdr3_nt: TGTGCCAGTAGTGCCTGGGGCACTGAAGCTTTCTTT

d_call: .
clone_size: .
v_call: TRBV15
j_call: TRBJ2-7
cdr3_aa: CATSRGGIERVSSYEQYF
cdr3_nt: TGTGCCACCAGCAGAGGAGGAATTGAGCGGGTTAGCTCCTACGAGCAGTACTTC

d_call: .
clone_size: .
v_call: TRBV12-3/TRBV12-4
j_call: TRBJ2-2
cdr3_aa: CASSSSTGELFF
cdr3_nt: TGTGCCAGCAGTTCCTCCACCGGGGAGCTGTTTTTT

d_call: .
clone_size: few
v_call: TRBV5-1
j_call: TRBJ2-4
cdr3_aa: CASSWGRENIQYF
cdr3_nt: TGCGCCAGCAGCTGGGGGAGAGAAAACATTCAGTACTTC